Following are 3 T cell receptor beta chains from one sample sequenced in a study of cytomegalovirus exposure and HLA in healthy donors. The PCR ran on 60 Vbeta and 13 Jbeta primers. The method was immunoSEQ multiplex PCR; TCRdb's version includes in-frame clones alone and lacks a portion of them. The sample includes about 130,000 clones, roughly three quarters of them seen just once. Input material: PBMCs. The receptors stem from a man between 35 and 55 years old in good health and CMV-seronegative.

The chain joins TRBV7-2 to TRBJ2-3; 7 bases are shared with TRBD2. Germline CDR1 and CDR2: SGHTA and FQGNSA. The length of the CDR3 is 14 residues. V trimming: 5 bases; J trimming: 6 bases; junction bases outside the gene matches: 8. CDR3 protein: CASSPRLASDTQYF. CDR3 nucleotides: TGTGCCAGCAGCCCACGACTAGCCTCGGATACGCAGTATTTT. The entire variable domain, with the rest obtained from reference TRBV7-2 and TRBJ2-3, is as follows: GAGVSQSPSNKVTEKGKDVELRCDPISGHTALYWYRQSLGQGLEFLIYFQGNSAPDKSGLPSDRFSAERTGGSVSTLTIQRTQQEDSAVYLCASSPRLASDTQYFGPGTRLTVL.

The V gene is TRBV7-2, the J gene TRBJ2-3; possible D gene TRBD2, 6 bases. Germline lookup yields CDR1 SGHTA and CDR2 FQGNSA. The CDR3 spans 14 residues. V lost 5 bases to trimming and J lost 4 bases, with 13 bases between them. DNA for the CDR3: TGTGCCAGCAGCACCCTGACTAGTTCAGATACGCAGTATTTT. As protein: CASSTLTSSDTQYF.

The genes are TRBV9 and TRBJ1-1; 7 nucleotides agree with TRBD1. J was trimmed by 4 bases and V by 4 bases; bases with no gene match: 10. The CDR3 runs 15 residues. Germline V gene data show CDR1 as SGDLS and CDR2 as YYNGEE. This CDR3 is CASSPTGVRVTEAFF. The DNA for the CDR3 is TGTGCCAGCAGCCCAACAGGGGTTCGAGTCACTGAAGCTTTCTTT.